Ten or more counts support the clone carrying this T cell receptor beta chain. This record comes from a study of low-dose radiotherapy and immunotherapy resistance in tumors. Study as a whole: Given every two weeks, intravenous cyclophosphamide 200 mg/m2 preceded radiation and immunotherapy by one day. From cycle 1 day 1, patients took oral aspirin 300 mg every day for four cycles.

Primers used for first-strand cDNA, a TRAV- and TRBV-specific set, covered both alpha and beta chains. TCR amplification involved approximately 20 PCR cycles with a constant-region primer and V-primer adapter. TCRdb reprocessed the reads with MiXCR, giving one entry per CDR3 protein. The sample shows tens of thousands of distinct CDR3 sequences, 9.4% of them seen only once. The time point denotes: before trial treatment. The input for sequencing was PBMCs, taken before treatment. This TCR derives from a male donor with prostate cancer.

CDR3 bases: TGTGCCAGCAGCCTAAGGACTAGCGGGAGTATCGATGAGCAGTTCTTC. It yields the protein CASSLRTSGSIDEQFF. The rearrangement links TRBV11-2 to TRBJ2-1; TRBD2 matches at 13 bases. Germline lookup yields CDR1 SGHAT and CDR2 FQNNGV. The CDR3 consists of 16 residues. J lost 8 bases, V lost 5 bases, and 9 bases had no gene match.